The rows below give T cell receptor beta chains drawn from one sample of a study of T cells after yellow fever vaccination. TCRdb independently ran MiXCR on the 5' RACE reads; one entry per CDR3 protein. This table holds some 48,000 distinct CDR3 sequences, 5.5% to 8% found once. The source material was PBMCs, either bulk or a sorted T-cell subset (CD4+, CD8+, memory, or dextramer-sorted; not recorded which), sampled 45 days after the yellow fever booster vaccination. These TCRs come from a man aged 25-45 years who received the YFV17D yellow fever vaccine. Both conserved end residues are part of each CDR3. The order of the fields is V gene, D gene, clone size, J gene, CDR3 protein, CDR3 DNA. D genes are given only for firm matches. The size field is filled for only some rows; it gives once, few, many or a size class.

v_call: TRBV3-1; d_call: NA; clone_size: many; j_call: TRBJ2-6; cdr3_aa: CASSQGPDTGANVLTF; cdr3_nt: TGTGCCAGCAGCCAAGGGCCGGACACTGGGGCCAACGTCCTGACTTTC
v_call: TRBV5-1; d_call: NA; clone_size: many; j_call: TRBJ1-1; cdr3_aa: CASSFRDENTEAFF; cdr3_nt: TGCGCCAGCAGCTTCCGGGACGAAAACACTGAAGCTTTCTTT
v_call: TRBV25-1; d_call: NA; clone_size: NA; j_call: TRBJ1-2; cdr3_aa: CASSEGGNYGYTF; cdr3_nt: TGTGCCAGCAGTGAAGGGGGAAACTATGGCTACACCTTC
v_call: TRBV5-1; d_call: NA; clone_size: few; j_call: TRBJ2-4; cdr3_aa: CASRPSTVAKNIQYF; cdr3_nt: TGCGCCAGCAGACCATCTACAGTAGCCAAAAACATTCAGTACTTC
v_call: TRBV24-1; d_call: TRBD1; clone_size: many; j_call: TRBJ2-3; cdr3_aa: CATSDPRQGTDTQYF; cdr3_nt: TGTGCCACCAGTGATCCAAGACAGGGGACAGATACGCAGTATTTT
v_call: TRBV3-1; d_call: NA; clone_size: many; j_call: TRBJ2-1; cdr3_aa: CASSQGLTSPSSYNEQFF; cdr3_nt: TGTGCCAGCAGCCAAGGCCTTACTAGCCCGAGCTCCTACAATGAGCAGTTCTTC
v_call: TRBV3-1; d_call: NA; clone_size: NA; j_call: TRBJ2-1; cdr3_aa: CASSQEDPASREQFF; cdr3_nt: TGTGCCAGCAGCCAAGAGGATCCCGCGAGTCGTGAGCAGTTCTTC
v_call: TRBV20-1; d_call: NA; clone_size: many; j_call: TRBJ2-5; cdr3_aa: CSARDIRRQETQYF; cdr3_nt: TGCAGTGCTAGAGATATTCGGCGGCAAGAGACCCAGTACTTC
v_call: TRBV7-2; d_call: NA; clone_size: NA; j_call: TRBJ2-1; cdr3_aa: CASSFDSREINEQFF; cdr3_nt: TGTGCCAGCAGCTTCGACTCCAGGGAGATCAATGAGCAGTTCTTC
v_call: TRBV6-2/TRBV6-3; d_call: TRBD2; clone_size: many; j_call: TRBJ2-1; cdr3_aa: CASSYSLAGGNEQFF; cdr3_nt: TGTGCCAGCAGTTACTCGCTAGCGGGGGGAAATGAGCAGTTCTTC
v_call: TRBV9; d_call: NA; clone_size: many; j_call: TRBJ2-5; cdr3_aa: CASSVGPNPQETQYF; cdr3_nt: TGTGCCAGCAGCGTAGGCCCAAACCCGCAAGAGACCCAGTACTTC
v_call: TRBV10-3; d_call: NA; clone_size: many; j_call: TRBJ2-1; cdr3_aa: CAISQDNEQFF; cdr3_nt: TGTGCCATCAGTCAAGACAATGAGCAGTTCTTC
v_call: TRBV7-9; d_call: NA; clone_size: many; j_call: TRBJ2-1; cdr3_aa: CASSSGGTYSYNEQFF; cdr3_nt: TGTGCCAGCAGCTCCGGCGGGACGTACTCCTACAATGAGCAGTTCTTC
v_call: TRBV20-1; d_call: NA; clone_size: many; j_call: TRBJ2-3; cdr3_aa: CSAKGQGRGTQYF; cdr3_nt: TGCAGTGCTAAGGGACAAGGGAGGGGTACGCAGTATTTT
v_call: TRBV30; d_call: NA; clone_size: many; j_call: TRBJ1-5; cdr3_aa: CAWSRQDNQPQHF; cdr3_nt: TGTGCCTGGAGCCGGCAGGACAATCAGCCCCAGCATTTT
v_call: TRBV18; d_call: TRBD2; clone_size: many; j_call: TRBJ2-3; cdr3_aa: CASSPLGLDPDTQYF; cdr3_nt: TGTGCCAGCTCACCACTTGGACTAGATCCAGATACGCAGTATTTT
v_call: TRBV5-1; d_call: NA; clone_size: many; j_call: TRBJ2-3; cdr3_aa: CASKSTDTQYF; cdr3_nt: TGCGCCAGCAAATCCACAGATACGCAGTATTTT
v_call: TRBV7-2; d_call: NA; clone_size: NA; j_call: TRBJ1-1; cdr3_aa: CASSLVRAGSEAFF; cdr3_nt: TGTGCCAGCAGCTTAGTGAGGGCAGGGAGTGAAGCTTTCTTT
v_call: TRBV21-1; d_call: NA; clone_size: few; j_call: TRBJ1-5; cdr3_aa: CASSKALGPGNQPQHF; cdr3_nt: TGTGCCAGCAGCAAAGCGCTAGGTCCCGGGAATCAGCCCCAGCATTTT
v_call: TRBV25-1; d_call: TRBD1; clone_size: many; j_call: TRBJ2-7; cdr3_aa: CASSEERVIGTGLYEQYF; cdr3_nt: TGTGCCAGCAGTGAAGAGAGAGTTATCGGGACAGGGCTGTACGAGCAGTACTTC
v_call: TRBV18; d_call: NA; clone_size: NA; j_call: TRBJ2-5; cdr3_aa: CASSPGPTWETQYF; cdr3_nt: TGTGCCAGCTCACCAGGTCCTACCTGGGAGACCCAGTACTTC
v_call: TRBV20-1; d_call: NA; clone_size: few; j_call: TRBJ2-5; cdr3_aa: CSASVAETQYF; cdr3_nt: TGCAGTGCTAGTGTCGCGGAGACCCAGTACTTC
v_call: TRBV7-7; d_call: NA; clone_size: many; j_call: TRBJ1-2; cdr3_aa: CASSLAGDEGYGYTF; cdr3_nt: TGTGCTAGCAGCTTAGCAGGAGATGAAGGCTATGGCTACACCTTC
v_call: TRBV18; d_call: TRBD2; clone_size: NA; j_call: TRBJ2-1; cdr3_aa: CASSPPFGRDGGGEQFF; cdr3_nt: TGTGCCAGCTCACCACCGTTCGGTAGGGACGGGGGGGGAGAGCAGTTCTTC
v_call: TRBV4-3; d_call: NA; clone_size: many; j_call: TRBJ2-5; cdr3_aa: CASSQGVGGTNYQETQYF; cdr3_nt: TGCGCCAGCAGCCAAGGAGTTGGAGGGACCAATTACCAAGAGACCCAGTACTTC
v_call: TRBV28; d_call: NA; clone_size: many; j_call: TRBJ2-1; cdr3_aa: CASSLPRATATEFF; cdr3_nt: TGTGCCAGCAGTTTGCCCCGGGCCACTGCCACGGAGTTCTTC
v_call: TRBV19; d_call: NA; clone_size: few; j_call: TRBJ2-3; cdr3_aa: CASSTTPADTQYF; cdr3_nt: TGTGCCAGTAGTACAACCCCAGCTGATACGCAGTATTTT
v_call: TRBV7-2; d_call: TRBD2; clone_size: many; j_call: TRBJ2-7; cdr3_aa: CASSPSGRTVSYEQYF; cdr3_nt: TGTGCCAGCAGCCCTAGCGGGAGGACTGTCTCCTACGAGCAGTACTTC
v_call: TRBV20-1; d_call: TRBD2; clone_size: few; j_call: TRBJ2-3; cdr3_aa: CSASTSGRFSTDTQYF; cdr3_nt: TGCAGTGCCTCGACTAGCGGGAGGTTTAGCACAGATACGCAGTATTTT
v_call: TRBV5-4; d_call: TRBD2; clone_size: NA; j_call: TRBJ2-7; cdr3_aa: CASSWGLEDNEQYF; cdr3_nt: TGTGCCAGCAGCTGGGGACTAGAAGATAACGAGCAGTACTTC